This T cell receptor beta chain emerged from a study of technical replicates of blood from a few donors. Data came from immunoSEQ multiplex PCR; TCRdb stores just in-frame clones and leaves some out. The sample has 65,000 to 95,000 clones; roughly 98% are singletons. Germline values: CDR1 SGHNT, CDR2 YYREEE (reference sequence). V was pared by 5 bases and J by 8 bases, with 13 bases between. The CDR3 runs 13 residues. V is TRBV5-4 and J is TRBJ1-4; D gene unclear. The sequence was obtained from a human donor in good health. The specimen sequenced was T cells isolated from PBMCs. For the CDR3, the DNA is TGTGCCAGCAGGCCCGAGACGGGGGAAAAACTGTTTTTT. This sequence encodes CASRPETGEKLFF.